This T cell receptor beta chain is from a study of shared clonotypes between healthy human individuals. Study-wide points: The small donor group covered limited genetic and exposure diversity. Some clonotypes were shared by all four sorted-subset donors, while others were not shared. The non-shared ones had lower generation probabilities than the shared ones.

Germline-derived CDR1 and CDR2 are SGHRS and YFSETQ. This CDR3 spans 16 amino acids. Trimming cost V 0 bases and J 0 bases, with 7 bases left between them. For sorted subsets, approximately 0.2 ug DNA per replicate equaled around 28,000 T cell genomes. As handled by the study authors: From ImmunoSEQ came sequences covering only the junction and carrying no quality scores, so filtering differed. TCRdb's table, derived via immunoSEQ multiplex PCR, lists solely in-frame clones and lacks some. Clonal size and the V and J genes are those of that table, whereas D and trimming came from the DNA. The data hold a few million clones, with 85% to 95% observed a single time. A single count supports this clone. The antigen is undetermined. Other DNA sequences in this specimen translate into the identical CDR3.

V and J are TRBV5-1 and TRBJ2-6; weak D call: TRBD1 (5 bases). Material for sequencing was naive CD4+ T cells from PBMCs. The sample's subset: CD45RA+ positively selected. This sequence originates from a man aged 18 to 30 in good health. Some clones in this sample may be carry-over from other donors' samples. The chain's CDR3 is CASSLEGPSGANVLTF. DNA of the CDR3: TGCGCCAGCAGCTTGGAGGGGCCCTCTGGGGCCAACGTCCTGACTTTC.